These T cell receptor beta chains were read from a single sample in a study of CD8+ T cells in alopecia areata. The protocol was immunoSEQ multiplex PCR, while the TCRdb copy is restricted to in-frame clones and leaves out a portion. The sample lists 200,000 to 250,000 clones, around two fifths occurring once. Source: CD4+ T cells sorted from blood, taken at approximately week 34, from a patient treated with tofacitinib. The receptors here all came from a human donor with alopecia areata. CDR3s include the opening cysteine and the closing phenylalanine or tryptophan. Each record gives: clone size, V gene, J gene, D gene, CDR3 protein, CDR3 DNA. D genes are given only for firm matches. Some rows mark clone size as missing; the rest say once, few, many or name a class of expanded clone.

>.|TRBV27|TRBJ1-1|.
CASSLVGANTEAFF
TGTGCCAGCAGTTTAGTAGGAGCGAACACTGAAGCTTTCTTT
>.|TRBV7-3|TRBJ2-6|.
CASSLRGPQGPGANVLTF
TGTGCCAGCAGCTTAAGAGGGCCCCAGGGACCTGGGGCCAACGTCCTGACTTTC
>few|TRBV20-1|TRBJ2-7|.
CSAAGDEQYF
TGCAGTGCAGCCGGGGACGAGCAGTACTTC
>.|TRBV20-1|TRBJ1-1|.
CSATKFREAFF
TGCAGTGCTACCAAGTTTCGGGAAGCTTTCTTT
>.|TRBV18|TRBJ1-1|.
CASSGVNTEAFF
TGTGCCAGCTCAGGGGTGAACACTGAAGCTTTCTTT
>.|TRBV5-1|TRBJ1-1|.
CASRVESAGTEAFF
TGCGCCAGCAGGGTCGAATCCGCGGGCACTGAAGCTTTCTTT
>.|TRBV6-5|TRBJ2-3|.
CASSERTKDTQYF
TGTGCCAGCAGTGAAAGGACTAAAGATACGCAGTATTTT
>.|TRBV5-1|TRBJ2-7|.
CASSLEPGSYEQYF
TGCGCCAGCAGCTTGGAGCCAGGGTCCTACGAGCAGTACTTC
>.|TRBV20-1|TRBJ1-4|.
CSAGPNEKLFF
TGCAGTGCTGGCCCAAATGAAAAACTGTTTTTT
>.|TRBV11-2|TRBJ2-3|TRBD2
CASSLRGGGTDTQYF
TGTGCCAGCAGCTTACGGGGGGGCGGCACAGATACGCAGTATTTT
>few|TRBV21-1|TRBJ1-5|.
CASSKGAPGVLRAQPQHF
TGTGCCAGCAGCAAAGGGGCCCCGGGGGTCCTAAGAGCCCAGCCCCAGCATTTT
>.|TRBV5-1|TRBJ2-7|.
CASSPLGVFYEQYF
TGCGCCAGCAGCCCCTTGGGGGTCTTCTACGAGCAGTACTTC
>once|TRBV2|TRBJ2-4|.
CASMRERREIIQYF
TGTGCCAGCATGAGGGAGCGGAGGGAGATCATTCAGTACTTC
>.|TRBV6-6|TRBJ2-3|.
CASNPNRIDTQYF
TGTGCCAGCAACCCAAACAGGATAGATACGCAGTATTTT
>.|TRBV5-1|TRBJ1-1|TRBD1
CASRLGQGRLGAFF
TGCGCCAGCCGCCTGGGACAGGGCCGGCTTGGAGCTTTCTTT
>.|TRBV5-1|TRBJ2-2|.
CASSGTSPGELFF
TGCGCCAGCAGCGGAACTAGTCCAGGGGAGCTGTTTTTT
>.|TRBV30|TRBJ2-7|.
CAWRQFLSEQYF
TGTGCCTGGCGCCAGTTCCTATCGGAGCAGTACTTC
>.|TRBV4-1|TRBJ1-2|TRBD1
CASSGTDQGARGYTF
TGCGCCAGCAGCGGGACGGATCAGGGGGCGCGCGGCTACACCTTC
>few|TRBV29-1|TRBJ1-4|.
CSVWVSIANEKLFF
TGCAGCGTTTGGGTGTCTATCGCTAATGAAAAACTGTTTTTT
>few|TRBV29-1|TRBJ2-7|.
CSAGGGYSYEQYF
TGCAGCGCTGGGGGCGGGTATTCCTACGAGCAGTACTTC
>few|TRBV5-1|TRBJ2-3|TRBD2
CASRLAGLTDTQYF
TGCGCCAGCCGACTAGCGGGCCTCACAGATACGCAGTATTTT
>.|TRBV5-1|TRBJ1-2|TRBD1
CASSFQGGIGYTF
TGCGCCAGCAGCTTCCAGGGGGGCATCGGCTACACCTTC
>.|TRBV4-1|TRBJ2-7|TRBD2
CASSLTGLAGDEQYF
TGCGCCAGCAGCCTCACGGGACTAGCGGGAGACGAGCAGTACTTC
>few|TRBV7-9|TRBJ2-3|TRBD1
CASSLQGATDTQYF
TGTGCCAGCAGCTTACAGGGGGCCACAGATACGCAGTATTTT
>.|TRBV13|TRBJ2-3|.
CASRSNSPTDTQYF
TGTGCCAGCAGATCGAACAGCCCGACAGATACGCAGTATTTT
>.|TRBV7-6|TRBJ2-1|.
CASSLELNEQFF
TGTGCCAGCAGCTTAGAGCTCAATGAGCAGTTCTTC
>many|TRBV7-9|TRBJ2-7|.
CASSLAPDPSYEQYF
TGTGCCAGCAGCTTAGCGCCCGACCCCTCCTACGAGCAGTACTTC
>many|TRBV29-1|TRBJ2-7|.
CSATGFRDEQYF
TGCAGCGCCACAGGCTTCAGGGACGAGCAGTACTTC
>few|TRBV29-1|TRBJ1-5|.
CSVTNSYDQPQHF
TGCAGCGTCACAAACTCTTACGATCAGCCCCAGCATTTT
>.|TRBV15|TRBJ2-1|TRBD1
CATSRAGGNEQFF
TGTGCCACCAGCAGAGCAGGGGGCAATGAGCAGTTCTTC
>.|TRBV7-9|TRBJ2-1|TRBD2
CASSSGLDTHNEQFF
TGTGCCAGCAGCTCGGGACTAGATACCCACAATGAGCAGTTCTTC
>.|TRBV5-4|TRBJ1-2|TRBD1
CASSTAKTQGGSGYTF
TGTGCCAGCAGCACCGCAAAGACTCAGGGGGGGAGTGGCTACACCTTC
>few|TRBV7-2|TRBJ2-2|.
CASSLYGGKTGELFF
TGTGCCAGCAGCTTATACGGGGGCAAGACCGGGGAGCTGTTTTTT
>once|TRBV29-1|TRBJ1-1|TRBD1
CSVADQGVTEAFF
TGCAGCGTTGCCGACCAGGGGGTCACTGAAGCTTTCTTT
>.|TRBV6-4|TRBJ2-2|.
CASSAVMGGELFF
TGTGCCAGCAGTGCAGTGATGGGCGGGGAGCTGTTTTTT
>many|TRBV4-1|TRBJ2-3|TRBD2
CASSRSGLAGGGTDTQYF
TGCGCCAGCAGCCGGTCAGGACTAGCGGGAGGCGGCACAGATACGCAGTATTTT
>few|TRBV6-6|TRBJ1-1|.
CASGFMLGHGGAEAFF
TGTGCCAGCGGGTTTATGTTGGGGCATGGGGGGGCTGAAGCTTTCTTT
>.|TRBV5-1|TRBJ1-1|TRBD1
CASSFQGTGGRGAEAFF
TGCGCCAGCAGCTTTCAGGGGACAGGGGGAAGAGGGGCTGAAGCTTTCTTT
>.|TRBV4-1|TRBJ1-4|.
CASSQEGRGLFF
TGCGCCAGCAGCCAAGAGGGTAGGGGACTGTTTTTT
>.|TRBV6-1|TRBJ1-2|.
CASSEGIDYGYTF
TGTGCCAGCAGCGAGGGGATTGACTATGGCTACACCTTC
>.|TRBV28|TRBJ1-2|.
CATSSNYGYTF
TGTGCCACCTCGAGTAACTATGGCTACACCTTC
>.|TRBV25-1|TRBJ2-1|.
CASSGQALGNEQFF
TGTGCCAGCAGTGGGCAGGCCTTGGGGAATGAGCAGTTCTTC
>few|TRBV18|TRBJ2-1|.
CASSPRGLGEQFF
TGTGCCAGCTCACCACGGGGGTTGGGTGAGCAGTTCTTC
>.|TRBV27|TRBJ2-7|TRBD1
CASRRRDRNSYEQYF
TGTGCCAGCAGAAGAAGGGACAGAAACTCCTACGAGCAGTACTTC
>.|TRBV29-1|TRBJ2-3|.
CSVARARDTQYF
TGCAGCGTTGCTCGGGCAAGGGATACGCAGTATTTT
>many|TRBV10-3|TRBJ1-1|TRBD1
CAISRTGVEAFF
TGTGCCATCAGTAGGACAGGGGTTGAAGCTTTCTTT
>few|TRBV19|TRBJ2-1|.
CASSIGSAGSNEQFF
TGTGCCAGTAGTATCGGTAGCGCTGGGAGTAATGAGCAGTTCTTC